The entry that follows covers one TCR beta chain sequence. This CDR3 contains 16 residues. V was pared by 5 bases and J by 6 bases, with 20 bases between. Germline CDR1 SGHNT, CDR2 YENEEA. Ophthalmopathy patients had moderate-to-severe active disease, CAS ≥3, NOSPECS ≥4, and disease duration under 3 months. Patients having uncontrolled infection, another autoimmune disease, pregnancy or lactation were not included. Diagnoses were established using clinical symptoms, serum thyroxine and TRAb, thyroid ultrasound and orbital computed tomography. This sample was included in a study of T cells in Graves' hyperthyroidism and ophthalmopathy. RNA transcripts served as the template for amplifying TCR beta CDR3 regions. First-round RT-PCR targeting the TCR CDR3 was performed with the HTBI primer set. TCRdb reanalysed the multiplex PCR reads using MiXCR and keeps one entry per CDR3 protein. The repertoire includes around 360,000 distinct CDR3 sequences, nearly 15% of them detected once, and roughly a fifth sits in the top ten.

The rearrangement joins TRBV11-3 to TRBJ2-1; D possibly corresponds to TRBD2 (6 bases). The TCR was taken from a woman in her sixties or seventies with Graves' ophthalmopathy. Sequenced material: blood. In nucleotides, the CDR3 is TGTGCCAGCAGCACCCTCGGGAGCACGGCCCCCAATGAGCAGTTCTTC. Protein: CASSTLGSTAPNEQFF.